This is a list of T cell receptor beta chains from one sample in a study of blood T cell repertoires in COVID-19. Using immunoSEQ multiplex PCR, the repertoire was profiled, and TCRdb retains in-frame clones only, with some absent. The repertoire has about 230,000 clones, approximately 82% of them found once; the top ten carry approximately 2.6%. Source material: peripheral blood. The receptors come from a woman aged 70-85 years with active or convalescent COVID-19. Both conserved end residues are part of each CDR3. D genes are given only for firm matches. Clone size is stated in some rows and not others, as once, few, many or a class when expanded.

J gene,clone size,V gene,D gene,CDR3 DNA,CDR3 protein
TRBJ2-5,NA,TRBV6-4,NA,TGTGCCAGCAGTGGGGCAGGGCCCCCAAGAGAGACCCAGTACTTC,CASSGAGPPRETQYF
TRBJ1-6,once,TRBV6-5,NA,TGTGCCAGCAGCTTCCAACAGGGTTCTAATTCACCCCTCCACTTT,CASSFQQGSNSPLHF
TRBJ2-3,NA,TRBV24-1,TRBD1,TGTGCCACCAGTGATCCCGGGCTACAGGGGGGCGATACGCAGTATTTT,CATSDPGLQGGDTQYF
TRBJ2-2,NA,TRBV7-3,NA,TGTGCCAGCAGCTTCTTAACTAGCCCGAGGACCGGGGAGCTGTTTTTT,CASSFLTSPRTGELFF
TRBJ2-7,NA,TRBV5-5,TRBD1,TGTGCCAGCAGACCGAGACAGGGGGCGGCCTACGAGCAGTACTTC,CASRPRQGAAYEQYF
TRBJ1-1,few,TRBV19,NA,TGTGCCAGTAGTATAGAAAGGGGGACTGAAGCTTTCTTT,CASSIERGTEAFF
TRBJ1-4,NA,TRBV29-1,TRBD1,TGCAGCGTTGACCCAGGGGGCGAGAAACTGTTTTTT,CSVDPGGEKLFF
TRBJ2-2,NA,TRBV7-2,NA,TGTGCCAGCAGAGGGGGCACCGGGGAGCTGTTTTTT,CASRGGTGELFF
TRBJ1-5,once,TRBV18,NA,TGTGCCAGCTCCCACAATCCCGATAGCAATCAGCCCCAGCATTTT,CASSHNPDSNQPQHF
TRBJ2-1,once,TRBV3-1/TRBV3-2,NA,TGTGCCAGCAGCCGCGGCACTCACAATGAGCAGTTCTTC,CASSRGTHNEQFF
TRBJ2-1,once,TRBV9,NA,TGTGCCAGCAGCGTAGAGGTCATGGGGGGCAATGAGCAGTTCTTC,CASSVEVMGGNEQFF
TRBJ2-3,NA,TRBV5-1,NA,TGCGCCAGCACCCGGAGCGGAGGCAGCACAGATACGCAGTATTTT,CASTRSGGSTDTQYF
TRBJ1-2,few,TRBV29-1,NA,TGCAGCGTTGAGAGGAACAGGGCTGGTGGCTACACCTTC,CSVERNRAGGYTF
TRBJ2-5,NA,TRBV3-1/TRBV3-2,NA,TGTGCCAGCAGCCAAGAAGGACTGGGCGGGACCCAGTACTTC,CASSQEGLGGTQYF
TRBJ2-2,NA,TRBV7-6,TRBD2,TGTGCCAGCAGTTCCCCTGTAGCGGGAGCGGGCACCGGGGAGCTGTTTTTT,CASSSPVAGAGTGELFF
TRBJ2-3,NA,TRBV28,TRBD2,TGTGCCAGCAGTTTATGGGCTAGCGGGAGACCCGGGAGCACAGATACGCAGTATTTT,CASSLWASGRPGSTDTQYF
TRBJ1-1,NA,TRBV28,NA,TGTGCCAGCAGTTTCAGGGGCGTAGTGGCTTTCTTT,CASSFRGVVAFF
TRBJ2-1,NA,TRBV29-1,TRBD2,TGCAGCGTTGAAGACAGGGTTAGGCTAGCGGGAGGAAATGAGCAGTTCTTC,CSVEDRVRLAGGNEQFF
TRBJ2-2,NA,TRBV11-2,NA,TGTGCCAGCAGCCTGGGAAGGGGCTTGGTTGACACCGGGGAGCTGTTTTTT,CASSLGRGLVDTGELFF
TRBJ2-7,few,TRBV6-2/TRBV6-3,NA,TGTGCCAGCAGTTACGGGGGCCTCCACTACGAGCAGTACTTC,CASSYGGLHYEQYF
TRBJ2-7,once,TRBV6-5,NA,TGTGCCAGCAGGATGGACGGGGAAAGCTCCTACGAGCAGTACTTC,CASRMDGESSYEQYF
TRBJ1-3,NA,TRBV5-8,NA,TGTGCCATCGGCTTCCGCTCTGGAAACACCATATATTTT,CAIGFRSGNTIYF
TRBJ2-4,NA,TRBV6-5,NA,TGTGCCAGCAGTATAAGGGGGATCTCTAACATTCAGTACTTC,CASSIRGISNIQYF
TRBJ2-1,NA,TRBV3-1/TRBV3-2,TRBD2,TGTGCCAGCAGTCGACCGGGACTAGTTAGGGATGAGCAGTTCTTC,CASSRPGLVRDEQFF
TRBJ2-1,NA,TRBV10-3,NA,TGTGCCATCAGGAGGAGCGGTACCTCCTACAATGAGCAGTTCTTC,CAIRRSGTSYNEQFF
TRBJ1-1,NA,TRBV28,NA,TGTGCTACCGGCGGGGGCCCGAACACTGAAGCTTTCTTT,CATGGGPNTEAFF
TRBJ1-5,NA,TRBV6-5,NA,TGTGCCAGCAGTCGACAGCGGATTCTCGGGGGGCCCCAGCATTTT,CASSRQRILGGPQHF
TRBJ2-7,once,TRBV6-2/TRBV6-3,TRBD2,TGTGCCAGCAGCCACACTCCCGGGACTAGCACCTACGAGCAGTACTTC,CASSHTPGTSTYEQYF
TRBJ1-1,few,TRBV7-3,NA,TGTGCCAGCGGGGCGGGGATCGACACTGAAGCTTTCTTT,CASGAGIDTEAFF
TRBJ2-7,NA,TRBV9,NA,TGTGCCAGCAGCCCCCGTCTCTGGGGGGCCTACGAGCAGTACTTC,CASSPRLWGAYEQYF
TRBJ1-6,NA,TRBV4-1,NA,TGCGCCAGCAGCCTCCAATGGACAGCTGATTCACCCCTCCACTTT,CASSLQWTADSPLHF
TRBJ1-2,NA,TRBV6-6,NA,TGTGCCAGCAGGGACACCAACTATGGCTACACCTTC,CASRDTNYGYTF
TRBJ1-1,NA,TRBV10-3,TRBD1,TGTGCCATCAGTCTGACAGGGGGCGAGGGCACTGAAGCTTTCTTT,CAISLTGGEGTEAFF
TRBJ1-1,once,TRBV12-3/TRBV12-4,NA,TGTGCCAGCAGTAAGCGAACTGAAGCTTTCTTT,CASSKRTEAFF
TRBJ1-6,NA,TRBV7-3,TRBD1,TGTGCCAGCAGCTTAACGGGGGCCGGGACAGGCAATTCACCCCTCCACTTT,CASSLTGAGTGNSPLHF
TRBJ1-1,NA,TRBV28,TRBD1,TGTGCCAGCAGTTTGTGGGACAGGGGACCCGTCGCTGAAGCTTTCTTT,CASSLWDRGPVAEAFF
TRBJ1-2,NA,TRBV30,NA,TGTGCCTCGTATACAGGGAGGGGTGGCTACACCTTC,CASYTGRGGYTF
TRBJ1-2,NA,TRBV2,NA,TGTGCCAGCCGAGGAGGCCCCAAATCCTATGGCTACACCTTC,CASRGGPKSYGYTF
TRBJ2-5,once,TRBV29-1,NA,TGCAGCGTTGCGGGTTCCCAGGGGTCGAACCAAGAGACCCAGTACTTC,CSVAGSQGSNQETQYF
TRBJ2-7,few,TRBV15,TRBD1,TGTGCCACCAGCAGAGCCCGACCGGGACAGGGGTTAGGCGAGCAGTACTTC,CATSRARPGQGLGEQYF
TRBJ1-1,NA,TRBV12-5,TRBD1,TGTGCTAGTGGTTTGGTATCAGGGGGCACTGAAGCTTTCTTT,CASGLVSGGTEAFF
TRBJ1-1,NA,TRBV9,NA,TGTGCCAGCAGCGACGGGACATTTGAGGACACTGAAGCTTTCTTT,CASSDGTFEDTEAFF
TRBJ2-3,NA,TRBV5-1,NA,TGCGCCAGCAGCTTGATGACTGAGGGATTGCAGTATTTT,CASSLMTEGLQYF
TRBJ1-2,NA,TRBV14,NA,TGTGCCAGCAGCCCAGGGGAGGGCGGCTACACCTTC,CASSPGEGGYTF
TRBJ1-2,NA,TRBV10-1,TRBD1,TGCGCCAGCAGCCAGAATACAGGGGACTATGGCTACACCTTC,CASSQNTGDYGYTF
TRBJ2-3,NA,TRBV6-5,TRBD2,TGTGCCAGCGGGACTAGCGGGTTGGGCACAGATACGCAGTATTTT,CASGTSGLGTDTQYF
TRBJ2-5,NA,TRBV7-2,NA,TGTGCCAGCAGACTCAACGAAGAGACCCAGTACTTC,CASRLNEETQYF
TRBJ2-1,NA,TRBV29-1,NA,TGCAGCGTTGGGACAGCTCTCTACAATGAGCAGTTCTTC,CSVGTALYNEQFF
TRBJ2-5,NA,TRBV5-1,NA,TGCGCCAGCAGACAAGGGACTCAACAGGCGACGACCCAGTACTTC,CASRQGTQQATTQYF
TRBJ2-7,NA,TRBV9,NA,TGTGCCAGCAGCTCCCAGGGGATCGAGCAGTACTTC,CASSSQGIEQYF
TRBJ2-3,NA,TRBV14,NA,TGTGCCAGCAGCCAAGTAGTACTTCCCCAGTATTTT,CASSQVVLPQYF
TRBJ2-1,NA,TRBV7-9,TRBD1,TGTGCCAGCAGCTTAGTGCTCGTCGGGACAGGGAGTAACAATGAGCAGTTCTTC,CASSLVLVGTGSNNEQFF
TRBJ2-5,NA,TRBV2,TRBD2,TGTGCCACCAACATTCTAGCGGGTGTAGAGACCCAGTACTTC,CATNILAGVETQYF
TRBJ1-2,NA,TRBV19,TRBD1,TGTGCCAGTCTTCCCTCCCCTGACAGGGTTTACTATGGCTACACCTTC,CASLPSPDRVYYGYTF
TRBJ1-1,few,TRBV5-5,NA,TGTGCCAGCAGCTTGGCCCCCGGACAGTTGACTGAAGCTTTCTTT,CASSLAPGQLTEAFF
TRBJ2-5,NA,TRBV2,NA,TGTGCCAGCACCCAGGGCTTCCAAGAGACCCAGTACTTC,CASTQGFQETQYF
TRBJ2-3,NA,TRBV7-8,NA,TGTGCCAGCAGCCCCCAGGGGCAAGATACGCAGTATTTT,CASSPQGQDTQYF
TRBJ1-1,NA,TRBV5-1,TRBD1,TGCGCCAGCAGCTCGATCGGGACAGGAAACACTGAAGCTTTCTTT,CASSSIGTGNTEAFF
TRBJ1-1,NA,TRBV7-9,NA,TGTGCCAGCAGACCAGAACCCTCGCGGGGTGGCACTGAAGCTTTCTTT,CASRPEPSRGGTEAFF